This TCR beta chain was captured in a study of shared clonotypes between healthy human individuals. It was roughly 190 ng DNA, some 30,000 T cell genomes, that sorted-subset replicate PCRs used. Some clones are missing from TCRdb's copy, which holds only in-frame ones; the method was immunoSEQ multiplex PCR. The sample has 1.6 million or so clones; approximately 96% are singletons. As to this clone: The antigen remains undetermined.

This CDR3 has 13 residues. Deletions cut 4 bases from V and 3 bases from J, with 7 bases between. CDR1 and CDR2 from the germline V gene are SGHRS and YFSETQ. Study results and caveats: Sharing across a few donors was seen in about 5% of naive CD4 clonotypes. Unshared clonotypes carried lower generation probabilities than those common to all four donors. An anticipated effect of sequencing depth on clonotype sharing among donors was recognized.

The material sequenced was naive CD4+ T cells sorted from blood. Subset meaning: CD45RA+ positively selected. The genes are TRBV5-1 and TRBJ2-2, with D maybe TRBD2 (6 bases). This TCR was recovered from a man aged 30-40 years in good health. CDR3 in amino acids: CASSGGYTGELFF. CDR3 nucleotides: TGCGCCAGCAGCGGGGGGTACACCGGGGAGCTGTTTTTT.